The source of this T cell receptor beta chain is a study of T cells in Graves' hyperthyroidism and ophthalmopathy. Hyperthyroidism was newly diagnosed in patients aged 18 to 65 (duration under 2 months). Template material for amplifying TCR beta CDR3 regions consisted of RNA transcripts. The TCR CDR3 first-round RT-PCR relied on the HTBI primer set. In TCRdb, the multiplex PCR reads were re-called with MiXCR into one record per CDR3 protein. Among approximately 270,000 distinct CDR3 sequences, about 15% were seen once, and the ten largest hold 13%. The material sequenced was blood. The receptor was isolated from a woman aged 35 to 49 with Graves' hyperthyroidism that later progressed to Graves' ophthalmopathy.

This CDR3 is CATSRAQHLNWTPGLVYEQYF. In DNA form, the CDR3 reads TGTGCCACCAGCAGAGCCCAGCACCTTAACTGGACCCCGGGACTAGTCTACGAGCAGTACTTC. The V call is TRBV15, the J call TRBJ2-7; 8 nucleotides agree with TRBD2. This CDR3 contains 21 residues. V lost 1 base, J lost 3 bases, and 23 bases stayed unmatched. Germline V CDR1 and CDR2: LNHNV, YYDKDF (reference sequence).